Following are 5 T cell receptor beta chains from one sample sequenced in a study of cytomegalovirus exposure and HLA in healthy donors. Amplification used 60 Vbeta primers and 13 Jbeta primers. Libraries were prepared by immunoSEQ multiplex PCR; TCRdb keeps only in-frame clonotypes and omits some of them. The table lists 150,000 to 200,000 clones, around 81% of them singletons. Sequencing was done on a sample of PBMCs. These receptors originate from a woman between 18 and 29 years old in good health and CMV-seropositive.

The chain employs TRBV5-6 and TRBJ1-5; weak D call: TRBD1 (5 bases). This CDR3 is built from 15 residues. CDR1 SGHDT and CDR2 YYEEEE come from the germline V gene. Trimming cost V 0 bases and J 4 bases, with 11 bases left between them. CDR3 region: CASSLAGRINQPQHF. The CDR3 DNA sequence: TGTGCCAGCAGCTTGGCAGGGAGGATAAATCAGCCCCAGCATTTT.

This clone was observed a handful of times. The chain combines TRBV5-1 with TRBJ1-2; no definite D call. The V end was cut by 0 bases, the J end by 2 bases, with 11 bases between. The length of the CDR3 is 15 residues. Germline V gene data show CDR1 as SGHRS and CDR2 as YFSETQ. The CDR3 region is CASSLGGGSNYGYTF. As DNA, the CDR3 is TGCGCCAGCAGCTTGGGAGGCGGAAGCAACTATGGCTACACCTTC.

The genes are TRBV2 and TRBJ2-2; weak D call: TRBD2 (6 bases). Germline CDR1 is SNHLY and CDR2 is FYNNEI. There are 12 residues in the CDR3. Between the trimmed V and J ends, which lost 6 bases and 7 bases, there was a span of 9 bases. CDR3 DNA sequence: TGTGCCAGCAGCGCTAGCGACGGGGAGCTGTTTTTT. Translating it yields CASSASDGELFF.

The chain uses TRBV6-5 and TRBJ2-5; 8 bases agree with TRBD2. Trimming removed 4 bases from V and 2 bases from J; junction bases left unmatched: 6. This CDR3 contains 15 residues. CDR1 is MNHEY, CDR2 SVGAGI, per germline. The CDR3 sequence is CASSFAGGLQETQYF. In nucleotides, the CDR3 is TGTGCCAGCAGTTTCGCGGGGGGCCTTCAAGAGACCCAGTACTTC.

The rearrangement uses TRBV19 and TRBJ2-5; D uncertain. CDR1 and CDR2 from the germline V gene are LNHDA and SQIVND (reference sequence). Trimming pared 7 bases from V and 2 bases from J, leaving 20 bases between. The CDR3 totals 16 residues. CDR3 nucleotides: TGTGCCAGTACCCGATACACCGTGGCAGATCAAGAGACCCAGTACTTC. Protein sequence: CASTRYTVADQETQYF.